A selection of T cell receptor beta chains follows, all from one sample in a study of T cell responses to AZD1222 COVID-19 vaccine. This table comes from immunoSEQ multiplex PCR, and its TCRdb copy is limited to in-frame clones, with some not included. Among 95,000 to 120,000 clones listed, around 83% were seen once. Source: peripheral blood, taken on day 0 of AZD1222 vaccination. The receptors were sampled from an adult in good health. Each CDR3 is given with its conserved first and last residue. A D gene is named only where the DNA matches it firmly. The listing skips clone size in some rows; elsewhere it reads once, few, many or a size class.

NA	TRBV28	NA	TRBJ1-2	TGTGCCAGCAGTTTTAGTGACACCTATTTCCATAACTATGGCTACACCTTC	CASSFSDTYFHNYGYTF
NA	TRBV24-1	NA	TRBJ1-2	TGTGCCACCAGTGAGGGTACAGAGAACTATGGCTACACCTTC	CATSEGTENYGYTF
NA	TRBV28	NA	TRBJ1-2	TGTGCCAGCAGTTTAGGCCAGCGGAGGGGCTATGGCTACACCTTC	CASSLGQRRGYGYTF
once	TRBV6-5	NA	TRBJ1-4	TGTGCCAGCTTTGGACTGGAGGAAAAACTGTTTTTT	CASFGLEEKLFF
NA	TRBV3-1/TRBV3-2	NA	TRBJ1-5	TGTGCCAGCAGCCAAGCAGGCCCCTATAGCAATCAGCCCCAGCATTTT	CASSQAGPYSNQPQHF
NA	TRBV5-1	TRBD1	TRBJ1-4	TGCGCCAGCAGCGCATGGGACAGGGGGACAACTAATGAAAAACTGTTTTTT	CASSAWDRGTTNEKLFF
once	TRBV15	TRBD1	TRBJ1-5	TGTGCCACCAGCAGACAGGGGGATGGCAATCAGCCCCAGCATTTT	CATSRQGDGNQPQHF
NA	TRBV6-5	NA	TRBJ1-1	TGTGCCAGCAGTTACAGGAACACTGAAGCTTTCTTT	CASSYRNTEAFF
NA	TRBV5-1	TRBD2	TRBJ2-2	TGCGCCAGCAGCTTCGAGCGGGGGGGCGTCGGGGAGCTGTTTTTT	CASSFERGGVGELFF
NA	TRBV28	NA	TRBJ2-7	TGTGCCAGCGGGAACCGGGACACGAGTTGGGAGCAGTACTTC	CASGNRDTSWEQYF
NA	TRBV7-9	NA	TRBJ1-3	TGTGCCAGCAGCTTGCCGCCGGGACGGAGCTCTGGAAACACCATATATTTT	CASSLPPGRSSGNTIYF
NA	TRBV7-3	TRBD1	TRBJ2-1	TGTGCCAGCAGCCCCTGGACAGGGGAGGGTGAGCAGTTCTTC	CASSPWTGEGEQFF
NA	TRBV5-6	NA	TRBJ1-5	TGTGCCAGCAGCTTTGGACGGAGGCCCAATCAGCCCCAGCATTTT	CASSFGRRPNQPQHF
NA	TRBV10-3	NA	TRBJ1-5	TGTGCCATCAGGGGGGACAACAATCAGCCCCAGCATTTT	CAIRGDNNQPQHF
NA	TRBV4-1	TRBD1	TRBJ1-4	TGCGCCAGCAGCCAGGACAGGGATAATGAAAAACTGTTTTTT	CASSQDRDNEKLFF
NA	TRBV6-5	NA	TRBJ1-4	TGTGCCAGCGGGGCCACGGCTAATGAAAAACTGTTTTTT	CASGATANEKLFF
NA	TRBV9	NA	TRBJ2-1	TGTGCCAGCAGTGCCGACAGGAACTTCTACAATGAGCAGTTCTTC	CASSADRNFYNEQFF